Listed here is a single T cell receptor beta chain. The clone's antigen remains unknown. The input lacks base qualities; no much larger clone sits a single base away. The immunoSEQ Assay was used to sequence TCRbeta CDR3 regions. After extraction, genomic DNA underwent amplification by bias-controlled multiplex PCR, followed by high-throughput sequencing. As for the original processing: To quantify the absolute abundance of every unique TCRbeta CDR3 region, sequences were collapsed and filtered. T cell fraction was estimated by normalizing TCRbeta template counts to usable DNA, which was measured by amplifying reference genes present in all nucleated cells. Repertoire TCRs were annotated as SARS-CoV-2-specific by exact matching of V gene, CDR3 amino acid sequence and J gene to a known reactive TCR set. The reference SARS-CoV-2 TCR set came from MIRA and was filtered for enrichment in COVID-19-positive ImmuneCODE repertoires, removing public or cross-reactive TCRs. Using the MIRA antigens, annotated TCRs were further analysed by specific ORF or by position within an ORF. Breadth was defined as annotated unique rearrangements over total unique productive rearrangements; depth was the summed frequency of those rearrangements. Two-sided Wilcoxon rank-sum tests were applied when comparing TCR breadth between groups. TCRdb stores this immuneACCESS table with in-frame sequences only. Part of the clones is absent; in the studies checked, under half of the shortfall reflects unresolved V genes, and no reason is known for the rest. V, J and clone size were drawn from that table, and D and trimming were deduced from the DNA. Here the sample has fewer than 600,000 clones; 89% occur a single time. The ten most abundant clones make up over 1.5% of the sample.

The germline V gene encodes CDR1 MNHEY and CDR2 SVGEGT. V is clipped by 0 bases and J by 1 base, and the sequence between their germline boundaries is 12 bases long. The CDR3 runs 16 residues from the cysteine to the phenylalanine. Only the CDR3 DNA is retained, 48 bases long and in frame from the first base. Interpreted using the paper, the treatment or condition label stands for: roughly 20 received Ad26.COV2.S at low or high dose, single or two shots; about 5 received placebo; per-sample allocation not given. Repertoires of vaccine and placebo recipients were sequenced from samples collected on day 63 after the first injection. In Cohort 1b, fewer than 30 adults aged 18-55 years were enrolled at a single site in Boston, USA, between 29 July and 7 August 2020. Ad26.COV2.S was a replication-incompetent adenovirus type 26 vector that expressed a prefusion-stabilized SARS-CoV-2 spike protein derived from the original Wuhan strain.

The data are from a study of Ad26.COV2.S vaccination and SARS-CoV-2 variants (dated by TCRdb to the early 2020s). Describing the broader study: Vaccine-arm donors were drawn from COV1001, a multicentre, randomized, double-blind, placebo-controlled phase I-IIa trial of Ad26.COV2.S in healthy adults. Ad26.COV2.S was administered intramuscularly at 5 x 10^10 or 1 x 10^11 viral particles, either as a single shot or as two shots given 56 days apart. Sequencing of the TCRbeta repertoire served to evaluate the specificity and breadth of SARS-CoV-2-reactive T cell receptors following Ad26.COV2.S vaccination. A total of approximately 30 samples were included in the TCR-sequenced set, comprising roughly 19 Ad26.COV2.S vaccine recipients, 5 placebo recipients and 8 SARS-CoV-2 convalescent individuals. Participants in the trial were split at random into five groups of five each, receiving low-dose or high-dose Ad26.COV2.S once or twice, or else placebo on both occasions. Investigators remained blinded to trial group allocation during experiments and outcome assessment.

What the study reported, not specific to this receptor: Comparing responses between vaccine doses or regimens was not something the study was powered to do. Ad26.COV2.S recipients had higher spike-specific TCR breadth than placebo recipients (P = 0.0014). According to the authors, total T cell responses may have been underestimated by the TCR breadth and depth analyses. Comparable non-spike TCR breadth was observed between vaccine and placebo recipients, consistent with only spike being contained in the vaccine. Substantial breadth of spike-specific CD8+ and CD4+ T cell responses was reported after vaccination.

The TCR comes from a person aged 18-65 years who received the Ad26.COV2.S COVID-19 vaccine or a placebo. This material consisted of peripheral blood, taken in a trial of Ad26.COV2.S vaccine versus placebo. The chain links TRBV6-2 or TRBV6-3 with TRBJ1-2, with a tentative D gene TRBD1 over 6 matching bases. The DNA is TGTGCCAGCAGTTACTCCGGGGGGCGAATTAACTATGGCTACACCTTC. Its translation is CASSYSGGRINYGYTF.